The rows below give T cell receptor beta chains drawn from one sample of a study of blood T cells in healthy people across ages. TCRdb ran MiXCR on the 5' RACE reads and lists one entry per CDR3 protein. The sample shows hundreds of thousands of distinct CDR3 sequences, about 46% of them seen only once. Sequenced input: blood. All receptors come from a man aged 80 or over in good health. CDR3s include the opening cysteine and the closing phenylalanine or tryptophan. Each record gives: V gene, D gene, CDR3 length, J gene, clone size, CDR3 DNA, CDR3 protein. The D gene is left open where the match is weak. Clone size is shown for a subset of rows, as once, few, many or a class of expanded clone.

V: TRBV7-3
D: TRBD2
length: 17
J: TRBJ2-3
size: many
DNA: TGTGCCAGCAGCTTAAACTCCGGGACTAGCGGTGCAGATACGCAGTATTTT
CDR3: CASSLNSGTSGADTQYF

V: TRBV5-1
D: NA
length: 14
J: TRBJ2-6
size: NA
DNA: TGCGCCAGCGGAGAGCCCTCTGGGGCCAACGTCCAGACTTTC
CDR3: CASGEPSGANVQTF

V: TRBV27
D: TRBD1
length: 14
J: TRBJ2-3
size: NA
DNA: TGTGCCAGCTGGGACAGTCGCCGCACAGATACGCAGTATTTT
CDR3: CASWDSRRTDTQYF

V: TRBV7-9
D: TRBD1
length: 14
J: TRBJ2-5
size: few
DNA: TGTGCCAACCTTCGGGACAGGGGGCCGGAGACCCAGTACTTC
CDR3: CANLRDRGPETQYF

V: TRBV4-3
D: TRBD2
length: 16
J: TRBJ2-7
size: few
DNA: TGCGCCAGCAGCCAAGCGACTAGCGGATTTGGACATGAGCAGTACTTC
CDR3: CASSQATSGFGHEQYF

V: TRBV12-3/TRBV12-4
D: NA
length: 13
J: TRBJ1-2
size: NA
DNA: TGTGCCAGCAGTTTACTCAGGGGTCATGGCTACACCTTC
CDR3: CASSLLRGHGYTF

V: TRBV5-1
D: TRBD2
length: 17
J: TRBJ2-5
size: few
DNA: TGCGCCAGCAGCGTGGGGACTAGCGGGAGTCGTTGGGAGACCCAGTACTTC
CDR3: CASSVGTSGSRWETQYF

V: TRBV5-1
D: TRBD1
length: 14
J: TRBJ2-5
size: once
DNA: TGCGCCAGCAGCGCCCGGGACAGAAAAGAGACCCAGTACTTC
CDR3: CASSARDRKETQYF

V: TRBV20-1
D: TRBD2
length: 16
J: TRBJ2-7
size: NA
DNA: TGCAGTGCCCTGTCTAGCGGGAGGGGAGGGGTTTACGAGCAGTACTTC
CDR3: CSALSSGRGGVYEQYF

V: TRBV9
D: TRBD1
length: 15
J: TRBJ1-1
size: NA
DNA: TGTGCCAGCAGCGCCGACAGGGGCGGGAACACTGAAGCTTTCTTT
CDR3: CASSADRGGNTEAFF

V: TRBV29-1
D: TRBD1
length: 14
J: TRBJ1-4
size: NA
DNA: TGCAGCGCGAAACAGGGGGAAGGTGGTGAAAAACTGTTTTTT
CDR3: CSAKQGEGGEKLFF

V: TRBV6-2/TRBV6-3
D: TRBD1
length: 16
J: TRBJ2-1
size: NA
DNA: TGTGCCAGCAGTTACTGGGGGGACAGGGGGGACAATGAGCAGTTCTTC
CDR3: CASSYWGDRGDNEQFF

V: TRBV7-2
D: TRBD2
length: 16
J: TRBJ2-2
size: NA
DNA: TGTGCCAGCAGCCGGATAGCGGGAGGGGACACCGGGGAGCTGTTTTTT
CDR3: CASSRIAGGDTGELFF

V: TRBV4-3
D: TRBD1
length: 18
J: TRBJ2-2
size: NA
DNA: TGCGCCAGCAGCTTTAGTCTACCGGGACAGGGGAGCACCGGGGAGCTGTTTTTT
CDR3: CASSFSLPGQGSTGELFF

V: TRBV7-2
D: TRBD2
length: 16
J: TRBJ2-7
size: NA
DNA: TGTGCCAGCAGACTAGATAGCGGGAGGACCGACGGCGAGCAGTACTTC
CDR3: CASRLDSGRTDGEQYF

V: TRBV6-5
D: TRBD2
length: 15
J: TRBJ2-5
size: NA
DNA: TGTGCCAGCAGTTACAGGACTAGCGGGGGAGATGAGCAGTACTTC
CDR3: CASSYRTSGGDEQYF

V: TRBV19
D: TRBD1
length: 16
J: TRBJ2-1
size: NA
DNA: TGTGCCAGTAGTCTTCGAGGACAGGGCTTCTACAATGAGCAGTTCTTC
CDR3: CASSLRGQGFYNEQFF

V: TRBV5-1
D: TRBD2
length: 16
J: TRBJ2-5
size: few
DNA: TGCGCCAGCAGACGGACTAGCGGGAGGGCCGAAGAGACCCAGTACTTC
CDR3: CASRRTSGRAEETQYF

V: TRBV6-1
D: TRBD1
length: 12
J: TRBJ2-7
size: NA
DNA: TGTGCCAGCTGGACAGGCAACTACGAGCAGTACTTC
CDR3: CASWTGNYEQYF

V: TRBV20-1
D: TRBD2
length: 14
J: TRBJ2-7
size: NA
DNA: TGCAGTGCCAGAGGCGGGAGGGTCTACAATGAGCAGTACTTC
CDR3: CSARGGRVYNEQYF

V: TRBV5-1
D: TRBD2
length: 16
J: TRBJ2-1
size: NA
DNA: TGCGCCAGCAGCCCAAACCCCGGGACTAGCGGGAGGATGCAGTTCTTC
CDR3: CASSPNPGTSGRMQFF

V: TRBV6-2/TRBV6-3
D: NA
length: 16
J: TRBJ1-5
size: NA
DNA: TGTGCCAGCAGCCCCCGCTGGGCGGTTAGCAATCAGCCCCAGCATTTT
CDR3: CASSPRWAVSNQPQHF

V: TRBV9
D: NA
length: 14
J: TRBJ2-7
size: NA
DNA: TGTGCCAGCAGCCAGACAGCCAGCTCCTACGAGCAGTACTTC
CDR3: CASSQTASSYEQYF

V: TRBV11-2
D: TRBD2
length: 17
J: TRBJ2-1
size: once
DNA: TGTGCCAGCAGCTCCCTGGTGAGACTAGCGGATTACAAGGAGCAGTTCTTC
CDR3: CASSSLVRLADYKEQFF

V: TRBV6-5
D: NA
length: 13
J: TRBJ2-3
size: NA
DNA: TGTGCCAGCAGTTACTCTTGGCGGGATACGCAGTATTTT
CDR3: CASSYSWRDTQYF

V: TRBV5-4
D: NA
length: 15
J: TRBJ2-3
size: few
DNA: TGTGCCAGCAGCCCCTCGGGCCCCAGCACAGATACGCAGTATTTT
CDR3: CASSPSGPSTDTQYF

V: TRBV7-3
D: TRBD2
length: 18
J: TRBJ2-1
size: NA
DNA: TGTGCCAGCAGCTTTTATCCCTCAACGGGAGGCAAATACAATGAGCAGTTCTTT
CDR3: CASSFYPSTGGKYNEQFF

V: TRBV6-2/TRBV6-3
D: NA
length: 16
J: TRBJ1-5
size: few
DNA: TGTGCCAGCAGTAACCCAGACAGCCATAGCAATCAGCCCCAGCATTTT
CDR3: CASSNPDSHSNQPQHF

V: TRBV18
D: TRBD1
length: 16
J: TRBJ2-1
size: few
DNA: TGTGCCAGCTCACCAACAACAGGGGAACCCTACAATGAGCAGTTCTTC
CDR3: CASSPTTGEPYNEQFF

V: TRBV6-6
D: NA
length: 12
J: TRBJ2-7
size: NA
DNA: TGTGCCAGCATAAACAGAAATTACGAGCAGTACTTC
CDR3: CASINRNYEQYF

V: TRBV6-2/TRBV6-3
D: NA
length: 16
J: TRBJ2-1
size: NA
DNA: TGTGCCAGCAGCCCCCCGGGTGCGGGGCGCTTCAATGAGCAGTTCTTC
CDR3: CASSPPGAGRFNEQFF

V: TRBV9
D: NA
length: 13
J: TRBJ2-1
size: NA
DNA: TGTGCCAGCAGCGAGGCTAGTCAGGATGAGCAGTTCTTC
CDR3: CASSEASQDEQFF

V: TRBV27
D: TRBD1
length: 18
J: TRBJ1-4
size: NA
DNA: TGTGCCAGCAGGTCGGGACAGGGGGCAATTGCCCGCGGTGAAAAACTGTTTTTT
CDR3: CASRSGQGAIARGEKLFF

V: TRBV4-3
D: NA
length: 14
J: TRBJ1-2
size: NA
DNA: TGCGCCAGCAGCCAATACGGGGAAGGCTATGGCTACACCTTC
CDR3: CASSQYGEGYGYTF

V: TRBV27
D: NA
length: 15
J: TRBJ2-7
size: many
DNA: TGTGCCAGCAGTCCAGTAGACCGCGCATCCTACGAGCAGTACTTC
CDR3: CASSPVDRASYEQYF

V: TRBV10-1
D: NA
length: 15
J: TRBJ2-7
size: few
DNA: TGCGCCAGTCCAGTCAATGCGGGAAGCTCCTACGAGCAGTACTTC
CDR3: CASPVNAGSSYEQYF

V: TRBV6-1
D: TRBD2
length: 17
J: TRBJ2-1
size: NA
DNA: TGTGCCAGCAGTGTCCTAGCGGGGGACAGCTCCTACAATGAGCAGTTCTTC
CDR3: CASSVLAGDSSYNEQFF

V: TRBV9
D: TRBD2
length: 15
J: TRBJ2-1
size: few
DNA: TGTGCCAGCAGCGTAATAGCGGGAGGGGACAATGAGCAGTTCTTC
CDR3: CASSVIAGGDNEQFF

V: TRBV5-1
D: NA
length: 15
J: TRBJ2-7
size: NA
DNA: TGCGCCAGCAGCCCCACGACGCTAACCTCCTACGAGCAGTACTTC
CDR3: CASSPTTLTSYEQYF

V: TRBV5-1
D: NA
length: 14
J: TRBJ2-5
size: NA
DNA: TGCGCCAGCAGCCTAAACAGGGCCCTAGAGACCCAGTACTTC
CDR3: CASSLNRALETQYF

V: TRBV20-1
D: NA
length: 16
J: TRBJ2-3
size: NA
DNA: TGCAGTGCTAGAGATACTTGGGGCCCAAGCACAGATACGCGGTATTTT
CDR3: CSARDTWGPSTDTRYF

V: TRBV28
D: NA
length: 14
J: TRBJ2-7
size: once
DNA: TGTGCCAGCCTCGAAATGGGGGGTCGCTACGAGCAGTACTTC
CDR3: CASLEMGGRYEQYF

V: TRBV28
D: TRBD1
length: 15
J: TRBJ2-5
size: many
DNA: TGTGCCAGCAGTTCGGACAGGGCGTACCAAGAGACCCAGTACTTC
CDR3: CASSSDRAYQETQYF

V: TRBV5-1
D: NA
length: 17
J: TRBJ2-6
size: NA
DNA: TGCGCCAGCAGCCACGAGAGCACGAATCTTGGGGCCAACGTCCTGACTTTC
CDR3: CASSHESTNLGANVLTF

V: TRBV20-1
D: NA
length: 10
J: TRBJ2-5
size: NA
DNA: TGCAGTGCTAGGCGACAAGAGCAGTACTTC
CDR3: CSARRQEQYF

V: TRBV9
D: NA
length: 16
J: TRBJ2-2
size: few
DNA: TGTGCCAGCAGCAGGCCGGGGCTCATGGACACCGGGGAGCTGTTTTTT
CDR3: CASSRPGLMDTGELFF

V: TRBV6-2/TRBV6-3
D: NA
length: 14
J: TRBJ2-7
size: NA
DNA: TGTGCCAGCGGGACGAGAAGCTCCTACAATGAGCAGTACTTC
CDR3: CASGTRSSYNEQYF

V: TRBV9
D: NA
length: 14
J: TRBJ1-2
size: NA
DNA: TGTGCCAGCAGCGCGACCGGAGAGACTCCTCGCTACACCTTC
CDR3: CASSATGETPRYTF

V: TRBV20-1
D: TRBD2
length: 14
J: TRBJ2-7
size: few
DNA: TGCAGTGCGCCCAATAGCGGGAGCTCCTACGAGCAGTACTTC
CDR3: CSAPNSGSSYEQYF